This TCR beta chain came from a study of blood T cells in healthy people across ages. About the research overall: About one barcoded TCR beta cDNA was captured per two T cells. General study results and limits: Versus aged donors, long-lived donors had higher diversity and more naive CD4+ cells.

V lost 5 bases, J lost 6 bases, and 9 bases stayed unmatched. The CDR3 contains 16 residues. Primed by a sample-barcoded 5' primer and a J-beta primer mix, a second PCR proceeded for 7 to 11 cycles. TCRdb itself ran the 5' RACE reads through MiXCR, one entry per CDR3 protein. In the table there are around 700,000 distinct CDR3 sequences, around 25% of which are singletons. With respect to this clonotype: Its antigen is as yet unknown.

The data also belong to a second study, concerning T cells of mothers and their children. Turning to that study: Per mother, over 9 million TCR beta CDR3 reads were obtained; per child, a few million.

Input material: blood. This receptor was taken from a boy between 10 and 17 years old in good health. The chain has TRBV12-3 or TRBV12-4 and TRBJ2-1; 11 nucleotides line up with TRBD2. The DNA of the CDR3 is TGTGCCAGCAGTGATAGCACTAGCGGGAGTCGCAATGAGCAGTTCTTC. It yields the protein CASSDSTSGSRNEQFF.